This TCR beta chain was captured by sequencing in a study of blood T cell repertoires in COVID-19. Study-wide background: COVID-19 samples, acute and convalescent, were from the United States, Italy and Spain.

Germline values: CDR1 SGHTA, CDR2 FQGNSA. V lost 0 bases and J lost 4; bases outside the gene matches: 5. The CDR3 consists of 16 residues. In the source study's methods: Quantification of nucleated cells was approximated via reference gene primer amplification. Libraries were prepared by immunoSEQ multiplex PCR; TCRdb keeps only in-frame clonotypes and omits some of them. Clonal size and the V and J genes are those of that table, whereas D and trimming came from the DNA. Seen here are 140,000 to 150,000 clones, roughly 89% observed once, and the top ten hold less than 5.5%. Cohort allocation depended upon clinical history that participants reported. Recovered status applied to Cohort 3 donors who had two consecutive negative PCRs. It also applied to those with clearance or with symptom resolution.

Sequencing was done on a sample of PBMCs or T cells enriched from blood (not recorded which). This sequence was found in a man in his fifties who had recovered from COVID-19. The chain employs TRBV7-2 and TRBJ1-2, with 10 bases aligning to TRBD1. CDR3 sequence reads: CASSLARTGGAYGYTF. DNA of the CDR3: TGTGCCAGCAGCTTAGCCCGGACAGGGGGGGCCTATGGCTACACCTTC.